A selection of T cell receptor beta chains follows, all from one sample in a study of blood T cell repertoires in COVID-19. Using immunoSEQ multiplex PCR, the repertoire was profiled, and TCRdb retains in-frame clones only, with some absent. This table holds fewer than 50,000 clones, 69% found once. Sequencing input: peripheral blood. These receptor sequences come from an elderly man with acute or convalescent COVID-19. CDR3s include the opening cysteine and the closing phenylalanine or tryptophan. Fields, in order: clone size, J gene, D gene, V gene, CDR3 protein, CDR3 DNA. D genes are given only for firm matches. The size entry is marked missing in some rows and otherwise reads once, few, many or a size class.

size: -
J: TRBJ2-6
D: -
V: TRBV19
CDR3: CASSMPGWSAGANVLTF
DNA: TGTGCCAGTAGTATGCCAGGGTGGTCGGCTGGGGCCAACGTCCTGACTTTC

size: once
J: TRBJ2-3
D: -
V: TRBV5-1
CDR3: CASREDPALLPTDTQYF
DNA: TGCGCCAGCAGGGAGGACCCGGCACTTTTACCCACAGATACGCAGTATTTT

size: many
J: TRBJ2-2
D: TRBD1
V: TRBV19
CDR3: CASSIPTGSNTGELFF
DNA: TGTGCCAGTAGTATACCGACAGGGTCGAACACCGGGGAGCTGTTTTTT

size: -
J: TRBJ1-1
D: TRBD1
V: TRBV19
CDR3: CASSIGQGGAGNTEAFF
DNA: TGTGCCAGTAGTATCGGACAGGGGGGCGCGGGGAACACTGAAGCTTTCTTT

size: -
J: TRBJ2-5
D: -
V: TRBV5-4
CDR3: CASSLTAQETQYF
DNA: TGTGCCAGCAGCTTGACAGCCCAAGAGACCCAGTACTTC

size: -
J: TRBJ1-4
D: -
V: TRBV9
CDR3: CASSSGATTNEKLFF
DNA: TGTGCCAGCAGCTCTGGGGCTACAACTAATGAAAAACTGTTTTTT

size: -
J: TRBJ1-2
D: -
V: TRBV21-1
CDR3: CASSPTGNYGYTF
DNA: TGTGCCAGCAGCCCCACAGGCAACTATGGCTACACCTTC

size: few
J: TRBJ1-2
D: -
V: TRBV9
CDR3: CASSVGSGGYTF
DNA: TGTGCCAGCAGCGTAGGTTCCGGGGGCTACACCTTC

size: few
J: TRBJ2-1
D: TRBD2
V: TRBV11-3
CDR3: CASSSGGTSGNKQFF
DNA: TGTGCCAGCAGCTCAGGAGGGACTAGCGGGAATAAGCAGTTCTTC

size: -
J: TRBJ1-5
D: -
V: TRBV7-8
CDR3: CASSLAGQRLQPQHF
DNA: TGTGCCAGCAGCTTAGCTGGACAAAGGTTACAGCCCCAGCATTTT

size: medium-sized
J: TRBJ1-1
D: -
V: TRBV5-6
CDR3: CASSPLMGREAFF
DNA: TGTGCCAGCAGCCCCCTTATGGGCCGTGAAGCTTTCTTT

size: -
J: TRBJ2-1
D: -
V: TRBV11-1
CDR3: CASSLGTGIDEQFF
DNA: TGTGCCAGCAGCTTAGGAACAGGGATCGATGAGCAGTTCTTC

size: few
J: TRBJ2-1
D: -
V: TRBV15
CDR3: CATSRAATVMGEQFF
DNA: TGTGCCACCTCTAGAGCCGCAACTGTGATGGGTGAGCAGTTCTTC

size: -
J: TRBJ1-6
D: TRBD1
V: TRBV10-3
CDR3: CAISQGQGRRF
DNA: TGTGCCATCAGCCAGGGACAGGGGCGCCGCTTT

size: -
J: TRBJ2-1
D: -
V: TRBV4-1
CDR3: CASSQEARSSYNEQFF
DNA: TGCGCCAGCAGCCAGGAAGCGAGGAGCTCCTACAATGAGCAGTTCTTC

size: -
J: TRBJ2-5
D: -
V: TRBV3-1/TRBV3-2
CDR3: CASSRDSSQETQYF
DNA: TGTGCCAGCTCACGGGACTCGTCCCAAGAGACCCAGTACTTC

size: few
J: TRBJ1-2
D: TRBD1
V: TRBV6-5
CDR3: CASSFDRVNYGYTF
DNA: TGTGCCAGCAGTTTTGACAGGGTGAACTATGGCTACACCTTC

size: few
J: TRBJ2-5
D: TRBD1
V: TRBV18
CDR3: CASSPPTSLGQGLSGTQYF
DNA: TGTGCCAGCTCACCACCGACCTCACTTGGACAGGGGTTAAGCGGGACCCAGTACTTC

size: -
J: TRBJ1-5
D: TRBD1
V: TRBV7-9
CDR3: CAVRGRDNQPQHF
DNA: TGTGCCGTGAGGGGGCGAGACAATCAGCCCCAGCATTTT

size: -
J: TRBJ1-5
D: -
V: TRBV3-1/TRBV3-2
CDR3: CASSQGVWGGGFRPQHF
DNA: TGTGCCAGCAGCCAAGGGGTCTGGGGGGGCGGCTTTAGGCCCCAGCATTTT

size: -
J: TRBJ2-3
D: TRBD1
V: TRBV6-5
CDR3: CASKKGALTDTQYF
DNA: TGTGCCAGCAAAAAGGGGGCGCTGACAGATACGCAGTATTTT

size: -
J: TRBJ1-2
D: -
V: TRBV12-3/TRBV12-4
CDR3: CASSLFTNYGYTF
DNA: TGTGCCAGCAGTTTATTTACTAACTATGGCTACACCTTC

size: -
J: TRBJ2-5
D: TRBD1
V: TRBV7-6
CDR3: CASSLGTDLGGETQYF
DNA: TGTGCCAGCAGCCTTGGGACAGACCTTGGCGGGGAGACCCAGTACTTC

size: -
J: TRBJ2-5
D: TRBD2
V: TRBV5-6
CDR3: CASSFLAGGGETQYF
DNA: TGTGCCAGCAGCTTTCTAGCGGGAGGAGGAGAGACCCAGTACTTC

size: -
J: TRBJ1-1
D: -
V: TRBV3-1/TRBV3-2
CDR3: CASSLVGANTEAFF
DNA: TGTGCCAGCAGCCTGGTAGGGGCCAACACTGAGGCTTTCTTT

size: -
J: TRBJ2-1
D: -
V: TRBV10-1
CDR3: CASSEGLSGGMAEQFF
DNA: TGCGCCAGCAGTGAGGGTCTGTCTGGCGGGATGGCTGAGCAGTTCTTC

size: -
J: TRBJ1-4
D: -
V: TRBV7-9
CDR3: CASSTDGLTNEKLFF
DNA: TGTGCCAGCAGCACAGACGGACTAACTAATGAAAAACTGTTTTTT

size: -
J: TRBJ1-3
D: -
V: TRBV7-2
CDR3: CASSLAGGAGNTIYF
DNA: TGTGCCAGCAGCTTAGCAGGGGGAGCTGGAAACACCATATATTTT

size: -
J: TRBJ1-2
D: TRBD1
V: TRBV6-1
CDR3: CASSDGTGVNYGYTF
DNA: TGTGCCAGCAGTGACGGAACAGGGGTCAACTATGGCTACACCTTC

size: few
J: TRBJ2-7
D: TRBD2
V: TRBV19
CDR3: CASSPRTSGDEQYF
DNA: TGTGCCAGTAGTCCCCGGACTAGCGGGGACGAGCAGTACTTC

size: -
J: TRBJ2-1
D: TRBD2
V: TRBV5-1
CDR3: CASSPSGGADVEQFF
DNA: TGCGCCAGCAGCCCGAGCGGGGGGGCGGATGTTGAGCAGTTCTTC

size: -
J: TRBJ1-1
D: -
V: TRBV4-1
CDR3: CASSQDRFNTEAFF
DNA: TGCGCCAGCAGCCAAGATCGGTTTAACACTGAAGCTTTCTTT

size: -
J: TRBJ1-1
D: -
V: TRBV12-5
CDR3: CATRQENTEAFF
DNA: TGTGCAACCCGACAGGAGAACACTGAAGCTTTCTTT

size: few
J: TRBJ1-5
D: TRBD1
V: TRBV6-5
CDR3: CASSTYRGDQPQHF
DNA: TGTGCCAGCAGTACGTACAGGGGTGATCAGCCCCAGCATTTT

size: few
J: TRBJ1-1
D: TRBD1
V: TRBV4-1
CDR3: CASSQVRQGVEAFF
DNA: TGCGCCAGCAGCCAAGTGAGGCAGGGGGTTGAAGCTTTCTTT

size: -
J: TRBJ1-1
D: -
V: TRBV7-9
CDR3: CASRNPMNTEAFF
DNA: TGTGCCAGCAGGAACCCTATGAACACTGAAGCTTTCTTT

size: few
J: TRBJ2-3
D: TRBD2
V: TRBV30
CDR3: CAAAREGRGTQYF
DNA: TGTGCCGCCGCCCGGGAGGGCCGGGGTACGCAGTATTTT

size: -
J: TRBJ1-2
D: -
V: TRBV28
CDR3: CASSVSQGMGYTF
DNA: TGTGCCAGCAGTGTAAGCCAGGGGATGGGCTACACCTTC

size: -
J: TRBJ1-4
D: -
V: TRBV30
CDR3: CAWSYAGANEKLFF
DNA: TGTGCCTGGAGTTACGCAGGGGCTAATGAAAAACTGTTTTTT

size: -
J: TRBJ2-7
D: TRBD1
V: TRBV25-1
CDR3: CASSEYDRGPEQYF
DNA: TGTGCCAGCAGTGAATATGACAGGGGGCCCGAGCAGTACTTC

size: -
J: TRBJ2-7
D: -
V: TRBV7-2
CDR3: CASSLMLDPGLPFPYEQYF
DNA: TGTGCCAGCAGCTTAATGCTTGATCCGGGACTTCCCTTCCCCTACGAGCAGTACTTC

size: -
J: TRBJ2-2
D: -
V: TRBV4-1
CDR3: CASSQVSRGTGELFF
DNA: TGCGCCAGCAGCCAAGTCTCTAGGGGCACCGGGGAGCTGTTTTTT

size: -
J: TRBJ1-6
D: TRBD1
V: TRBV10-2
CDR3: CASAPRTGLNSPLHF
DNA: TGCGCCAGCGCGCCAAGGACAGGATTAAATTCACCCCTCCACTTT

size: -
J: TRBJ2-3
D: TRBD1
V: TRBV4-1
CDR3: CASSQAGQRNTDTQYF
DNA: TGCGCCAGCAGCCAAGCGGGACAGCGAAACACAGATACGCAGTATTTT

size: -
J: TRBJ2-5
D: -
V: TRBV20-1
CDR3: CSARSEQDHYF
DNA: TGCAGTGCTCGTTCCGAACAGGACCATTACTTC

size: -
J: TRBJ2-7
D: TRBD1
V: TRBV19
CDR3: CASSTGQGIYEQYF
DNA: TGTGCCAGTAGTACCGGACAGGGGATTTACGAGCAGTACTTC

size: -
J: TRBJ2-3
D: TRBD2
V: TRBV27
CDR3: CASSSLELAGRGGYTQYF
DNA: TGTGCCAGCAGTTCCCTCGAACTAGCGGGTCGGGGGGGATATACGCAGTATTTT

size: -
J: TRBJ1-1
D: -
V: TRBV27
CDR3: CASSRWAGAGTEAFF
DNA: TGTGCCAGCAGTCGGTGGGCGGGGGCAGGGACTGAAGCTTTCTTT

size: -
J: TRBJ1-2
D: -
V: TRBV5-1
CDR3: CASSLNEAAQGYTF
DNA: TGCGCCAGCAGCTTGAACGAGGCCGCCCAGGGCTACACCTTC

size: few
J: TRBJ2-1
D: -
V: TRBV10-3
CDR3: CAIKTDGNIYNEQFF
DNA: TGTGCCATCAAGACGGACGGGAATATCTACAATGAGCAGTTCTTC

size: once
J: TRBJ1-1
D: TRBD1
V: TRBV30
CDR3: CAWSQGADTEAFF
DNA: TGTGCCTGGAGTCAGGGGGCGGACACTGAAGCTTTCTTT

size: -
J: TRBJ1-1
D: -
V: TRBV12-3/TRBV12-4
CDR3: CASSFSTEAFF
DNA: TGTGCCAGCAGTTTCAGCACTGAAGCTTTCTTT

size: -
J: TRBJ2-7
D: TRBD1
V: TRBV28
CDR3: CASSWDRSEQYF
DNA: TGTGCCAGCAGTTGGGACAGGAGCGAGCAGTACTTC